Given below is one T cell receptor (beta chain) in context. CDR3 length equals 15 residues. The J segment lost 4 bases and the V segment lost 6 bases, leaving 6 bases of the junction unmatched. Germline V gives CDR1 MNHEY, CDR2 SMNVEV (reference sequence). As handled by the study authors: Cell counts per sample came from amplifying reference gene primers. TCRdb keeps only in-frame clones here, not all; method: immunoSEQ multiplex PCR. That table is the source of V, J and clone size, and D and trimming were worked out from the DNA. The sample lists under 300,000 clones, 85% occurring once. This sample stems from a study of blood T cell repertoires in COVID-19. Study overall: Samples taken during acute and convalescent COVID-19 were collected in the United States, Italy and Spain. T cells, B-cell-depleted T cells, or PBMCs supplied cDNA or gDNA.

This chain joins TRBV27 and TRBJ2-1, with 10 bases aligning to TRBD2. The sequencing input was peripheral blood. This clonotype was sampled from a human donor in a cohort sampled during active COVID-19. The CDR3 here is CASSSSGRWYNEQFF. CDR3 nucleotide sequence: TGTGCCAGCAGCTCTAGCGGGAGATGGTACAATGAGCAGTTCTTC.